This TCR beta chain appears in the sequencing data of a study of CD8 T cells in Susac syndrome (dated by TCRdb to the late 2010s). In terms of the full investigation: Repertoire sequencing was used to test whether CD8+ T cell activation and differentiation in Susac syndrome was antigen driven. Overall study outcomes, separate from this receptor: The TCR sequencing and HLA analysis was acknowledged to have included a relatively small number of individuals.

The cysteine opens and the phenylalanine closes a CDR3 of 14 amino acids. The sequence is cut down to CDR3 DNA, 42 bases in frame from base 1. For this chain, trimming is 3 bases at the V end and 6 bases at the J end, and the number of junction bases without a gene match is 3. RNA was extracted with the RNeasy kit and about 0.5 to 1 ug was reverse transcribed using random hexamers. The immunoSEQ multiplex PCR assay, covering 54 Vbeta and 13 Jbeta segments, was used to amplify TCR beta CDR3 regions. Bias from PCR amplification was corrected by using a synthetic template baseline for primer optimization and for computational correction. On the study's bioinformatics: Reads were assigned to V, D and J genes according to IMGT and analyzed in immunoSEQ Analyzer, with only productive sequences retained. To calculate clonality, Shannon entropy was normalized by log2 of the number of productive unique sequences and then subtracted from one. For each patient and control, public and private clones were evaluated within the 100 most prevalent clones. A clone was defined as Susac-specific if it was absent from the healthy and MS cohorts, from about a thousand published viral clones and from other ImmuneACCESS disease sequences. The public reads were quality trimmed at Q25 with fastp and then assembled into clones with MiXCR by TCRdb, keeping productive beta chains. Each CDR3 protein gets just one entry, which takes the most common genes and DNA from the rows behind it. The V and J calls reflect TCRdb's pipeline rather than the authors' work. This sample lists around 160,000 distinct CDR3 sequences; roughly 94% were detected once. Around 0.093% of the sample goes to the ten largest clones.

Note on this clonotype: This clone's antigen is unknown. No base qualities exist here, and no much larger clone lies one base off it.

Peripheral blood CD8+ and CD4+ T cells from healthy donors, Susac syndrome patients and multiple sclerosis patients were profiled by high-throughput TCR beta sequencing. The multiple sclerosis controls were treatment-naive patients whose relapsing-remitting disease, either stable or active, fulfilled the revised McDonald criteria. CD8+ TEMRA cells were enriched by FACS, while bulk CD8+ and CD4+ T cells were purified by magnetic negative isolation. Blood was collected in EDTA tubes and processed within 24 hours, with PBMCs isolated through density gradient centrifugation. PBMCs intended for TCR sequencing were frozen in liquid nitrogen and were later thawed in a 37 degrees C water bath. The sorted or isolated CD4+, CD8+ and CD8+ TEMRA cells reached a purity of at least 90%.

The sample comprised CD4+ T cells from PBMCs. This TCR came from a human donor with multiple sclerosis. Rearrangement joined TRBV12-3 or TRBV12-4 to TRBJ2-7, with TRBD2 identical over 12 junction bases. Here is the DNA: TGTGCCAGCAGTTTCGGGGGACTAGCGGGCGAGCAGTACTTC. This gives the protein CASSFGGLAGEQYF.